The sequence of this T cell receptor (beta chain) was determined in a study of graft-versus-host responses after intestinal transplantation (dated by TCRdb to about 2021). Broadly, across the study: The transplants that recipients received were multivisceral, liver-intestinal, or isolated intestinal. Donor T cell macrochimerism was defined as a peak of at least 4% donor T cells among recipient peripheral blood mononuclear cells. The cohort enrolled roughly 25 intestinal transplant recipients including one retransplant, and 3 patients lacking pretransplant specimens were excluded. Every recipient was given anti-thymocyte globulin induction, followed by around three years of maintenance tacrolimus and steroids. To identify alloreactive clones, pre-transplant mixed lymphocyte reaction products were sequenced and compared with unstimulated pre-transplant donor and recipient T cells. After intestinal transplantation, graft-versus-host and host-versus-graft alloreactive T cell clones in the graft, circulation and bone marrow were tracked using bulk TCR-beta CDR3 sequencing. Instead of going to the commercial service, samples from a few later patients were sequenced in-house on an Illumina MiSeq and processed with MiXCR. The paper's findings and limits, for the study overall: Early after transplant, peak levels of circulating GvH clones were found to be associated with declines in HvG clones. Patients with donor T cell macrochimerism had high GvH to HvG T cell clonal ratios in their allografts. The relatively low number and heterogeneity of intestinal transplant patients limited the conclusions. GvH clones turned up in recipient bone marrow, with some appearing earlier in ileal mucosa or blood, a pattern consistent with an intestinal mucosal origin.

Regarding this clone: Its antigen specificity is not known. Base quality data are lacking; no much larger clone is found one base away.

The protocol used for the library was the immunoSEQ multiplex PCR assay. In most patients, genomic DNA was isolated using the Qiagen DNeasy Blood and Tissue Kit and sent frozen to Adaptive Biotechnologies for TCR sequencing. High-throughput TCR-beta CDR3 sequencing of genomic DNA from most patients was performed by Adaptive Biotechnologies. From the authors' description of their analysis: Adaptive's ImmunoSEQ software was the source of the TCR sequencing data for roughly 19 patients, while a few other patients were processed with MiXCR and VDJtools. To correct CD4 versus CD8 sorting errors, sequences present in both subsets at a frequency ratio below 5:1 were removed. CDR3 nucleotide sequences shared between donor and recipient were removed because the origin of such sequences could not be assigned. To be classed as alloreactive, a clone needed at least 2-fold expansion over unstimulated cells and a minimum CFSE-low frequency of 0.002% (template counts) or 0.001% (read counts). Clones detected in sequenced pre-transplant spleen, lymph node, or MLR CFSE-low populations of the donor or recipient were defined as mappable. Cumulative frequency of alloreactive clones was calculated as a percentage of all sequences weighted by copy number. Entries here come from immuneACCESS through TCRdb and include only in-frame sequences with V and J called. Some clones fail to appear in such tables; in the studies checked, an unresolved V gene covers under half of the shortfall, and the cause of the remainder is unknown. Clone size and the V and J calls come from that table; the DNA yielded D and trimming. The sample profile shows roughly 75,000 clones; roughly 91% of them were found once. Roughly 0.1% of the sample rests with the top ten.

The intended sense of this specimen's time point label: cells obtained before transplantation from donor or recipient. CD3+CD4+ and CD3+CD8+ populations were FACS-sorted from unstimulated pre-transplant donor and recipient cells taken from spleen or lymph nodes. This TCR derives from a human donor who received an intestinal transplant. Sample: unstimulated CD4+ T cells sorted from spleen or lymph node cells, taken before intestinal transplant.

The sequence in DNA is TGCGCCAGCATGACAGGGGGCCACACCATATATTTT. The resulting protein is CASMTGGHTIYF. The chain uses TRBV23-1 and TRBJ1-3, and 10 bases in between align with TRBD1. TRBV23-1 is an ORF; its function is uncertain. Trimming leaves V shorter by 7 bases and J shorter by 8 bases, with the junction holding 2 bases beyond the gene matches. Its CDR3 holds 12 amino acids, cysteine through phenylalanine. This entry keeps only the CDR3 DNA: 36 bases, framed from base 1.